This T cell receptor (beta chain) came from a study of T cell changes during pregnancy in multiple sclerosis. Looked up from germline, CDR1 is SGHTA and CDR2 is FQGTGA. Unmatched junction bases numbered 7, after V lost 7 bases and J lost 5 bases. CDR3 length: 15 amino acids. Data came from immunoSEQ multiplex PCR; TCRdb stores just in-frame clones and leaves some out. The data show tens of thousands of clones, 90% to 95% seen once. The chain couples TRBV7-3 to TRBJ2-3, with TRBD2 matching over 12 bases. Source: peripheral blood, taken in the first trimester of pregnancy. The TCR originated in a female donor with multiple sclerosis, enrolled in a pregnancy study. Here the CDR3 DNA reads TGTGCCAGCAACCTAGCGGGGGGGCGTGGAGATACGCAGTATTTT. Translated: CASNLAGGRGDTQYF.